A single sample gave rise to the 8 T cell receptor beta chains below, sequenced in a study of prognosis after radiotherapy for stage I lung cancer. Amplification of the TCR beta CDR3 (from genomic DNA) was done by two-round multiplex PCR. Used in first-round PCR were primers specific to each TRBV and TRBJ gene. Via MiXCR, TCRdb re-called the multiplex PCR reads, giving one row per CDR3 protein. This repertoire shows roughly 30,000 distinct CDR3 sequences, around 43% found once; its top ten account for less than 35%. Sequenced material: PBMCs, taken before or after stereotactic body radiation therapy (not recorded which). The source of these receptors is a donor aged 50 or older with non-small cell lung cancer.

This clonotype was found many times. The J gene is TRBJ2-1, the V gene TRBV7-2; 9 nucleotides match TRBD2. CDR1 and CDR2 (germline): SGHTA, FQGNSA. The ends lost 2 bases at V and 7 bases at J; junction bases unmatched: 12. The CDR3 extends over 17 amino acids. DNA for the CDR3: TGTGCCAGCAGCTTATCTAGCGGGAATAACCTAGGGAATGAGCAGTTCTTC. Its protein is CASSLSSGNNLGNEQFF.

Note on this clonotype: A read error may account for a junction end that differs from germline. V usage is TRBV12-3 or TRBV12-4 and J usage is TRBJ1-5; 9 bases agree with TRBD1. The length of the CDR3 is 15 residues. The CDR3 region is CASRKARTGDHPQHF. The CDR3 region has the DNA TGTGCCAGCAGGAAGGCCCGGACAGGGGATCATCCCCAGCATTTT.

This chain connects TRBV6-2 or TRBV6-3 to TRBJ2-7, with 7 bases identical to TRBD2. Germline CDR1 and CDR2: MNHEY and SVGEGT. The CDR3 consists of 15 residues. V lost 0 bases, J lost 4 bases, and 6 bases stayed unmatched. The DNA of the CDR3 is TGTGCCAGCAGTTACTCACGGGGGGTATCATACGAGCAGTACTTC. This encodes CASSYSRGVSYEQYF.

To note about this clonotype: One end of the junction is discordant with germline, which a read error may explain. V gene TRBV5-1 combines with J gene TRBJ2-7; D gene unclear. The CDR3 consists of 16 residues. The germline gives CDR1 SGHRS, CDR2 YFSETQ. This chain's CDR3 is CASSLEQSFRASEQYF. In nucleotides, the CDR3 is TGCGCCAGTAGCTTGGAACAATCGTTCCGTGCGTCCGAGCAGTACTTC.

V usage is TRBV7-9 and J usage is TRBJ1-2, with D hard to call. The CDR3 spans 14 residues. CDR1 is SEHNR and CDR2 is FQNEAQ in the germline V gene (reference sequence). The V end lost 1 base, the J end lost 3 bases, and 9 bases lay between the germline ends. CDR3 amino acids: CASSLVLDDYGYTF. CDR3 DNA sequence: TGTGCCAGCAGCTTAGTTCTGGACGACTATGGCTACACCTTC.

Details on this clonotype: A much larger clone lies one base from this, so it may be a read error. Here the CDR3 reads CASSHGLGENEQFF. CDR3 in DNA: TGTGCCAGCAGCCATGGTCTGGGGGAAAATGAGCAGTTCTTC. This chain uses TRBV3-1 with TRBJ2-1, with D tentatively TRBD1 or TRBD2 (5 bases each). Deletions cut 3 bases from V and 7 bases from J, with 13 bases between. This CDR3 region has 14 residues. The germline CDR1 and CDR2 sequences are LGHDT and YNNKEL (reference sequence).

This rearrangement joins TRBV4-1 to TRBJ2-6; no clear D gene. Germline V gene sequence: CDR1 MGHRA, CDR2 YSYEKL. V lost 1 base to trimming and J lost 0 bases, with 7 bases between them. This CDR3 comprises 16 residues. CDR3 sequence (DNA): TGCGCCAGCAGCCAAGCAAGACTCTCTGGGGCCAACGTCCTGACTTTC. It is translated as CASSQARLSGANVLTF.

This clonotype showed up many times. The chain recombines TRBV6-5 with TRBJ1-2, with D unresolved. Per the germline V gene, CDR1 is MNHEY and CDR2 is SVGAGI. V lost 4 bases to trimming and J lost 6 bases, with 12 bases between them. This CDR3 has 13 residues. CDR3 in amino acids: CASSSTVMNGYTF. CDR3 nucleotides: TGTGCCAGCAGTTCCACAGTTATGAATGGCTACACCTTC.